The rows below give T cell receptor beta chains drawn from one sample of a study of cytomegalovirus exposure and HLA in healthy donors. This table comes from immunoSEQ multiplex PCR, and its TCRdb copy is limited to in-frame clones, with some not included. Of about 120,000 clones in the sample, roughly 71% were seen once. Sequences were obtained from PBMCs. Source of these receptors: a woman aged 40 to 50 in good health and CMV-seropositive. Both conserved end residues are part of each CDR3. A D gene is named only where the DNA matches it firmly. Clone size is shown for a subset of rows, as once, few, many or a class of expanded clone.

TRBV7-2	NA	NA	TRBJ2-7	CASSLEPVGPTWEEQYF	TGTGCCAGCAGCTTGGAACCGGTTGGACCCACGTGGGAGGAGCAGTACTTC
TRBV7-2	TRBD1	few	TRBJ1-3	CASSSYSSGGPTIYF	TGTGCCAGCAGCTCTTATTCCTCAGGGGGCCCCACCATATATTTT
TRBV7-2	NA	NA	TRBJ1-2	CASSLDRENYGYTF	TGTGCCAGCAGCTTAGACAGGGAGAACTATGGCTACACCTTC
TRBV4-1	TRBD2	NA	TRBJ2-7	CASSQPGTSGTFSYEQYF	TGCGCCAGCAGCCAACCCGGGACTAGCGGGACATTCTCCTACGAGCAGTACTTC
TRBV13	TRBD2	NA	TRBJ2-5	CASSFRAGQSQETQYF	TGTGCCAGCAGCTTCCGAGCGGGGCAGTCACAAGAGACCCAGTACTTC
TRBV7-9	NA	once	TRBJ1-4	CASTPAGQEKLFF	TGTGCCAGCACCCCCGCAGGGCAAGAAAAACTGTTTTTT
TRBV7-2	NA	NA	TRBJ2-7	CASSLFLVEQYF	TGTGCCAGCAGCCTATTTTTGGTCGAGCAGTACTTC
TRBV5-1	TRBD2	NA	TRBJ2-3	CASSSASGGTDTQYF	TGCGCCAGCAGCTCTGCTAGCGGGGGGACAGATACGCAGTATTTT
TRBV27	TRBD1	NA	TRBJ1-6	CASSLDRVEISPLHF	TGTGCCAGCAGTCTCGACAGGGTGGAGATCTCACCCCTCCACTTT
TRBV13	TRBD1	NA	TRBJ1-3	CASSSGQPGNTIYF	TGTGCCAGCAGCTCGGGACAGCCTGGAAACACCATATATTTT
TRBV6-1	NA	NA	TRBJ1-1	CASSENRDTEAFF	TGTGCCAGCAGTGAAAACAGGGACACTGAAGCTTTCTTT
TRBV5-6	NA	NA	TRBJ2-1	CASRRAGDPYNEQFF	TGTGCCAGCAGGCGAGCAGGGGATCCCTACAATGAGCAGTTCTTC
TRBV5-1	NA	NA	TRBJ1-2	CASGDTNYGYTF	TGCGCCAGCGGGGACACGAACTATGGCTACACCTTC
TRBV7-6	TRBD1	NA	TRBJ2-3	CASSLNPQGARGTQYF	TGTGCCAGCAGCTTGAACCCACAGGGGGCCCGGGGTACGCAGTATTTT
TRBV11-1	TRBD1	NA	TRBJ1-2	CASSLGQGYGYTF	TGTGCCAGCAGCTTGGGACAGGGCTATGGCTACACCTTC
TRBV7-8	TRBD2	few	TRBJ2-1	CASSLYTGTRINEQFF	TGTGCCAGCAGCTTATACACCGGGACTAGAATCAATGAGCAGTTCTTC
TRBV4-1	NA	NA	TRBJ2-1	CASSQATGYEQFF	TGCGCCAGCAGCCAAGCTACGGGGTACGAGCAGTTCTTC
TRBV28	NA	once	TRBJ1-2	CASSLGGAVIYGYTF	TGTGCCAGCAGTTTGGGAGGGGCCGTAATCTATGGCTACACCTTC